Below, 11 T cell receptor beta chains from the same sample are listed, as sequenced in a study of radiation and T cells in renal cell carcinoma. Time point specified: blood 2 weeks post-SBRT. Treatment noted: 15 Gy SBRT to primary tumor, nephrectomy 4 weeks later. The repertoire was sequenced with immunoSEQ multiplex PCR; TCRdb's copy has only in-frame clones and lacks some. The sample consists of some 70,000 clones, about 80% of them appearing once. Material: blood, obtained from a patient whose treatment included radiotherapy and nephrectomy. The receptors originated from a man in his sixties with renal cell carcinoma.

Here the CDR3 reads CASSPPGLAGVSSYNEQFF. CDR3 nucleotide sequence: TGCGCCAGCAGCCCCCCGGGACTAGCGGGAGTGAGCTCCTACAATGAGCAGTTCTTC. This chain links TRBV5-1 with TRBJ2-1, with 14 positions matching TRBD2. Germline lookup yields CDR1 SGHRS and CDR2 YFSETQ. The CDR3 has 19 residues. The V segment lost 4 bases and the J segment 0 bases; nucleotides outside the gene matches: 9.

The chain uses TRBV5-4 and TRBJ2-2, with a weak D call TRBD1 (5 bases). Germline V gene lookup returns CDR1 SGHNT and CDR2 YYREEE (reference sequence). V was shortened by 4 bases and J by 7 bases, with 14 bases between the two germline ends. The CDR3 sequence is 14 residues long. This CDR3 is CASSPRQSDGELFF. CDR3 in DNA: TGTGCCAGCAGCCCCAGACAGTCTGACGGGGAGCTGTTTTTT.

The CDR3 DNA reads TGTGCCAGCAGTTTGAGTCCGACAGGGCTCACCGGGGAGCTGTTTTTT. Protein sequence: CASSLSPTGLTGELFF. The chain recombines TRBV27 with TRBJ2-2, with 7 bases that match TRBD1. The CDR3 is 16 amino acids. Germline V gene data show CDR1 as MNHEY and CDR2 as SMNVEV (reference sequence). J was trimmed by 4 bases and V by 3 bases; bases with no gene match: 8.

The rearrangement joins TRBV29-1 to TRBJ2-1; D may be TRBD1 (6 bases). This CDR3 region has 12 residues. Germline values: CDR1 SQVTM, CDR2 ANQGSEA. V shed 5 bases and J shed 6 bases, with 11 bases lying between them. The CDR3 coding sequence is TGCAGCGTTTGGATAGGGGGCAATGAGCAGTTCTTC. Amino acid sequence: CSVWIGGNEQFF.

The chain carries TRBV7-8 and TRBJ2-5, with TRBD1 matching 9 bases. Germline CDR1 SGHVS, CDR2 FQNEAQ. The CDR3 contains 14 residues. The J segment lost 4 bases and the V segment lost 5 bases, leaving 5 bases of the junction unmatched. CDR3 sequence: CASSGGTGTETQYF. For the CDR3, the DNA is TGTGCCAGCAGCGGCGGGACAGGGACAGAGACCCAGTACTTC.

The CDR3 DNA reads TGCGCCAGCAGCCAAGGAGGACTAGCGGGAGTAGGAACCGGGGAGCTGTTTTTT. Protein product: CASSQGGLAGVGTGELFF. The gene calls are TRBV4-1 and TRBJ2-2; 13 bases line up with TRBD2. The V and J ends lost 1 base and 5 bases, in that order; junction bases with no gene match: 7. In germline, CDR1 is MGHRA, CDR2 YSYEKL. This CDR3 spans 18 amino acids.

The rearrangement joins TRBV18 to TRBJ1-4; D gene unclear. The CDR3 runs 16 residues. CDR1 is KGHSH, CDR2 LQKENI, per germline. V lost 0 bases and J 8 bases, leaving 16 bases between the germline ends. CDR3 loop: CASSPPAMESDEKLFF. The CDR3 bases are TGTGCCAGCTCACCACCGGCAATGGAGTCGGACGAAAAACTGTTTTTT.

This clone appeared once. J is TRBJ2-7 and V is TRBV7-2, with D possibly being TRBD1 (6 bases). The CDR3 consists of 14 residues. The V end was cut by 4 bases, the J end by 6 bases, with 16 bases between. The V gene's germline CDR1 is SGHTA and CDR2 FQGNSA. The CDR3 DNA reads TGTGCCAGCAGCTCGGACAGATCCCGCCGCGAGCAGTACTTC. Its translation: CASSSDRSRREQYF.

This clone has a single count. The chain has TRBV11-2 and TRBJ2-1; D is possibly TRBD1 or TRBD2 (6 bases each). V was shortened by 5 bases and J by 1 base, with 15 bases between the two germline ends. Germline V gene lookup returns CDR1 SGHAT and CDR2 FQNNGV. CDR3 length: 16 residues. This CDR3 is CASSAVRGDSYNEQFF. The CDR3 region has the DNA TGTGCCAGCAGCGCCGTTAGGGGGGATTCCTACAATGAGCAGTTCTTC.

The V call is TRBV10-3, the J call TRBJ2-3; D possibly corresponds to TRBD2 (5 bases). The length of the CDR3 is 14 residues. V lost 0 bases and J 3 bases, leaving 7 bases between the germline ends. From germline, CDR1 is ENHRY and CDR2 SYGVKD. As DNA, the CDR3 is TGTGCCATCAGTGAGTCAATAGCGACAGATACGCAGTATTTT. The encoded protein is CAISESIATDTQYF.

The genes are TRBV6-1 and TRBJ2-1, with TRBD1 as a possible D gene (6 bases). CDR3 size: 20 residues. In germline, CDR1 is MNHNS, CDR2 SASEGT. Trimming shortened V by 2 bases and J by 6 bases, and 29 bases separated the two germline ends. CDR3 coding DNA: TGTGCCAGCAGTGAAAGGGGACACCAGACGGCAGGTGGCAGAAGCAATGAGCAGTTCTTC. This sequence encodes CASSERGHQTAGGRSNEQFF.